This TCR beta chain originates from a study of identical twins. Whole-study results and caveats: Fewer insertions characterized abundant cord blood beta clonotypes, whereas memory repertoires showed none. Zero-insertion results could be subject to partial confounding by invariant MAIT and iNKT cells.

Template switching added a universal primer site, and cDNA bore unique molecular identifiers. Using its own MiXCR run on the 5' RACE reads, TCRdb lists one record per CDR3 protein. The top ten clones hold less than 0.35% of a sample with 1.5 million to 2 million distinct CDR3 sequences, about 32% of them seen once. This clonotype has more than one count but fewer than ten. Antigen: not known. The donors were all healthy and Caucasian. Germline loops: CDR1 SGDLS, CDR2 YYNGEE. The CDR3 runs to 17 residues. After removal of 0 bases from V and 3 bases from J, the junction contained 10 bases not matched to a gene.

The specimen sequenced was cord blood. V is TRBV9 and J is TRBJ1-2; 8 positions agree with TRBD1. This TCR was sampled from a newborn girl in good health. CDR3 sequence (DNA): TGTGCCAGCAGCGTAGTCGTTTGGGACAGGTTAGACTATGGCTACACCTTC. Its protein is CASSVVVWDRLDYGYTF.